The 22 T cell receptor beta chains in this list originate from one sample, sequenced in a study of blood T cell repertoires in COVID-19. Profiled with immunoSEQ multiplex PCR; TCRdb holds only in-frame clones, not every one. The sample includes roughly 32,000 clones, 91% of them seen just once. Source material: peripheral blood. All receptors derive from a man in his 60s with acute or convalescent COVID-19.

The genes are TRBV9 and TRBJ1-1; D is perhaps TRBD1 (5 bases). The CDR3 covers 14 residues. Deletions cut 6 bases from V and 1 base from J, with 13 bases between. Looked up from germline, CDR1 is SGDLS and CDR2 is YYNGEE. The CDR3 is CASTPGRANTEAFF. Here the CDR3 DNA reads TGTGCCAGCACCCCTGGCAGGGCGAACACTGAAGCTTTCTTT.

The chain is built from TRBV6-5 and TRBJ2-1; TRBD2 is a possible D gene (5 bases). Germline CDR1 reads MNHEY; CDR2 reads SVGAGI. The CDR3 is 12 amino acids. V was shortened by 7 bases and J by 8 bases, with 12 bases between the two germline ends. In DNA, the CDR3 is TGTGCCAGCAACGAACCGGGGTATGAGCAGTTCTTC. Its protein product is CASNEPGYEQFF.

The gene calls are TRBV7-2 and TRBJ2-2; a weak D match, TRBD1 (5 bases). Per the germline V gene, CDR1 is SGHTA and CDR2 is FQGNSA. The CDR3 is made up of 13 amino acids. The V end lost 10 bases, the J end lost 0 bases, and 9 bases lay between the germline ends. The CDR3: CAKGWSNTGELFF. The CDR3 nucleotides are TGTGCCAAGGGGTGGTCGAACACCGGGGAGCTGTTTTTT.

The chain combines TRBV7-2 with TRBJ2-2; 7 bases match TRBD1. Germline V gene data show CDR1 as SGHTA and CDR2 as FQGNSA. CDR3 length: 14 amino acids. J gave up 5 bases and V 10 bases, and 10 bases lay outside the gene matches. For the CDR3, the DNA is TGTGCCACCGTGGGACAGCTGGGGACCGGGGAGCTGTTTTTT. It is translated as CATVGQLGTGELFF.

The chain has TRBV3-1 (or the pseudogene TRBV3-2) and TRBJ1-5; D ambiguous. Germline CDR1 is LGHDT and CDR2 is YNNKEL (reference sequence). V gave up 1 base and J gave up 7 bases, with 8 bases separating them. The CDR3 contains 13 residues. The CDR3 sequence: CASSQGPTQPQHF. Written as DNA, the CDR3 is TGTGCCAGCAGCCAAGGTCCAACACAGCCCCAGCATTTT.

The chain employs TRBV15 and TRBJ1-1, with 7 bases fitting TRBD1. This CDR3 region has 15 residues. Germline V gene data show CDR1 as LNHNV and CDR2 as YYDKDF (reference sequence). Germline trimming cut 2 bases from V and 5 bases from J; bases unmatched to any gene: 8. CDR3 sequence: CATSRILQGNTEAFF. DNA for the CDR3: TGTGCCACCAGCAGAATTTTACAGGGGAATACTGAAGCTTTCTTT.

The rearrangement joins TRBV4-3 to TRBJ2-6; D perhaps matches TRBD2 (7 bases). This CDR3 comprises 16 residues. Germline V gene lookup returns CDR1 LGHNA and CDR2 YSLEER. Trimming pared 4 bases from V and 0 bases from J, leaving 10 bases between. CDR3: CASSPGGLSGANVLTF. For the CDR3, the DNA is TGCGCCAGCAGCCCCGGGGGGCTCTCTGGGGCCAACGTCCTGACTTTC.

The rearrangement links TRBV5-1 to TRBJ2-1, with TRBD1 matching over 9 bases. The CDR3 covers 15 residues. Germline lookup yields CDR1 SGHRS and CDR2 YFSETQ. Unmatched junction bases numbered 2, after V lost 2 bases and J lost 2 bases. The CDR3 spells CASSLRQGAYNEQFF. CDR3 nucleotide sequence: TGCGCCAGCAGCTTAAGACAGGGGGCCTACAATGAGCAGTTCTTC.

This clone was counted once. The V gene is TRBV21-1, the J gene TRBJ2-7; the table's D gene call, TRBD1, was not cross checked with the DNA. TRBV21-1 is labeled a pseudogene. There are 11 residues in the CDR3. The CDR3 DNA follows: TGTGCCAAAAGGGACAGCTACGAGCAGTACTTC. The encoded protein is CAKRDSYEQYF.

The V and J genes are TRBV5-4 and TRBJ2-5; perhaps TRBD1 as D (6 bases). Germline lookup yields CDR1 SGHNT and CDR2 YYREEE (reference sequence). The CDR3 extends over 14 amino acids. The V gene lost 4 bases and the J gene lost 3 bases, with 13 bases spanning the gap. The CDR3 DNA sequence: TGTGCCAGCAGCCCCTGGACAGCGAAAGAGACCCAGTACTTC. Protein sequence: CASSPWTAKETQYF.

This clone has a handful of counts. V is TRBV5-1 and J is TRBJ1-4, with TRBD1 matching 10 bases. V gave up 0 bases and J gave up 8 bases; unmatched junction bases: 7. Germline-derived CDR1 and CDR2 are SGHRS and YFSETQ. CDR3 length equals 16 residues. The CDR3 sequence is CASSLAGTGAREKLFF. The CDR3, as DNA: TGCGCCAGCAGCTTGGCCGGGACAGGGGCGAGGGAAAAACTGTTTTTT.

V and J are TRBV18 and TRBJ2-6; TRBD2 agrees at 8 bases. The germline CDR1 and CDR2 sequences are KGHSH and LQKENI. The CDR3 sequence is 17 residues long. V shed 6 bases, J shed 0 bases, and the junction held 7 bases outside the gene matches. The CDR3: CASSPLAGSSGANVLTF. For the CDR3, the DNA is TGTGCCAGCTCCCCCCTAGCGGGCAGCTCTGGGGCCAACGTCCTGACTTTC.

V and J are TRBV5-1 and TRBJ1-1; TRBD1 might be the D (6 bases). Germline V CDR1 and CDR2: SGHRS, YFSETQ. Trimming took 4 bases from V and 3 from J, leaving 19 bases between them. The CDR3 contains 16 residues. Here the CDR3 DNA reads TGCGCCAGCAGCCCCGGGGTAAGGGGGAGAGACACTGAAGCTTTCTTT. Its translation: CASSPGVRGRDTEAFF.

The chain recombines TRBV19 with TRBJ2-2; tentative D call: TRBD1 (5 bases). This CDR3 region has 16 residues. V was shortened by 2 bases and J by 11 bases, with 21 bases between the two germline ends. The germline CDR1 and CDR2 sequences are LNHDA and SQIVND (reference sequence). The CDR3 reads CASSILSQGPSLELFF. The DNA of the CDR3 is TGTGCCAGTAGTATATTGAGCCAGGGCCCCTCTTTAGAGCTGTTTTTT.

The chain uses TRBV4-1 and TRBJ2-5, with TRBD1 as a possible D gene (6 bases). Trimming removed 4 bases from V and 5 bases from J, with 17 bases in between. CDR1 and CDR2 (germline): MGHRA, YSYEKL. The CDR3 has 15 residues. CDR3 DNA sequence: TGCGCCAGCAGCCCTACGCTACAGGGCTGGGAGACCCAGTACTTC. Amino acid sequence: CASSPTLQGWETQYF.

The rearrangement uses TRBV6-1 and TRBJ1-3, with a weak D call TRBD1 (5 bases). In germline, CDR1 is MNHNS, CDR2 SASEGT. The CDR3 totals 15 residues. V shed 5 bases and J shed 4 bases, with 15 bases lying between them. The CDR3 spells CASSTGTLPGNTIYF. The DNA of the CDR3 is TGTGCCAGCAGTACCGGGACTCTGCCCGGAAACACCATATATTTT.

This chain connects TRBV9 to TRBJ1-2; TRBD1 aligns across 8 bases. CDR1 SGDLS and CDR2 YYNGEE come from the germline V gene. This CDR3 region has 16 residues. V shed 4 bases and J 4 bases; nucleotides not matched to a gene: 12. CDR3: CASSLPGQEILYGYTF. CDR3 sequence (DNA): TGTGCCAGCAGCCTCCCGGGACAGGAAATACTCTATGGCTACACCTTC.

The chain joins TRBV12-3 or TRBV12-4 to TRBJ2-5; D is unclear. The length of the CDR3 is 12 residues. Trimming left V 6 bases short and J 0 bases short, with 5 bases between. This CDR3 is CASSPYQETQYF. CDR3 bases: TGTGCCAGCAGCCCGTACCAAGAGACCCAGTACTTC.

The gene calls are TRBV7-7 and TRBJ2-3; 12 nucleotides line up with TRBD2. Trimming took 11 bases from V and 3 from J; bases not matched to a gene: 3. Germline V gene data show CDR1 as SSHAT and CDR2 as FNYEAQ (reference sequence). The CDR3 loop spans 13 amino acids. The CDR3 DNA reads TGTGCCCTTGGGACTAGCGGGACAGATACGCAGTATTTT. Protein: CALGTSGTDTQYF.

V is TRBV6-6 and J is TRBJ1-2, with 9 bases lining up with TRBD1. The V and J ends lost 2 bases and 6 bases, in that order; junction bases with no gene match: 4. Germline loops: CDR1 MNHNY, CDR2 SVGAGI (reference sequence). This CDR3 is 14 amino acids long. CDR3 in amino acids: CASSYTQGADGYTF. The DNA for the CDR3 is TGTGCCAGCAGTTACACACAGGGGGCGGATGGCTACACCTTC.

In its sample, this clone was seen once. J is TRBJ2-1 and V is TRBV30; no clear D gene. CDR1 and CDR2 (germline): GTSNPN, SVGIG (reference sequence). Trimming removed 0 bases from V and 2 bases from J, with 11 bases in between. The CDR3 has 15 amino acids. CDR3 sequence: CAWSVLRYPYNEQFF. Written as DNA, the CDR3 is TGTGCCTGGAGTGTACTGCGCTACCCCTACAATGAGCAGTTCTTC.

The chain joins TRBV5-5 to TRBJ2-2, with a tentative D call TRBD1 (6 bases). Germline V gives CDR1 SGHKS, CDR2 YYEKEE (reference sequence). V shed 0 bases and J shed 0 bases, with 9 bases lying between them. The CDR3 totals 16 residues. The CDR3 loop reads CASSLGHRANTGELFF. In DNA form, the CDR3 reads TGTGCCAGCAGCTTGGGTCACAGGGCGAACACCGGGGAGCTGTTTTTT.